One sample yielded the 9 T cell receptor beta chains listed below, sequenced in a study of glioma-infiltrating T cells after dendritic cell vaccination (dated by TCRdb to the mid-2010s). The receptor library was made with the immunoSEQ multiplex PCR assay. As stored in TCRdb, this immuneACCESS dataset retains in-frame rearrangements with V and J assigned. A fraction of the clones does not appear; measured against another copy, unresolved V genes explain less than half of the discrepancy, and the remainder lacks a known reason. Across this sample there are tens of thousands of clones, with 85% seen only once. The ten largest clones add up to 8.5% of the sample. Read against the paper, the sample's time point label means: after dendritic cell vaccination, including at tumor progression/relapse. This sample comprised blood, obtained after dendritic cell vaccination. Receptor source: a human donor with glioblastoma.

The chain recombines TRBV6-1 with TRBJ1-5; 9 bases match TRBD1. This CDR3 has 14 amino acids. Germline CDR1 MNHNS, CDR2 SASEGT. Trimming at V came to 6 bases and at J to 6 bases, leaving 6 bases not matched to a gene. CDR3: CASRQGQGIQPQHF. The CDR3 DNA is TGTGCCAGCAGACAGGGACAGGGAATTCAGCCCCAGCATTTT.

This clone was observed once. The rearrangement joins TRBV9 to TRBJ1-2; maybe TRBD1 (6 bases). The V end lost 0 bases, the J end lost 4 bases, and 13 bases lay between the germline ends. This CDR3 spans 15 amino acids. Per the germline V gene, CDR1 is SGDLS and CDR2 is YYNGEE. CDR3 sequence (DNA): TGTGCCAGCAGCGTAGAGCGGGGGCCATCCTATGGCTACACCTTC. Translated, it gives CASSVERGPSYGYTF.

V usage is TRBV9 and J usage is TRBJ2-1, with 11 bases fitting TRBD1. V was clipped by 0 bases and J by 7 bases; unmatched bases: 3. The CDR3 runs to 15 residues. The germline CDR1 and CDR2 sequences are SGDLS and YYNGEE. Here the CDR3 reads CASSVVDRGLNEQFF. DNA for the CDR3: TGTGCCAGCAGCGTAGTGGACAGGGGGCTGAATGAGCAGTTCTTC.

The chain links TRBV5-1 to TRBJ2-1; 8 nucleotides agree with TRBD1. CDR3 size: 17 residues. V lost 0 bases, J lost 7 bases, and 12 bases stayed unmatched. Germline CDR1 is SGHRS and CDR2 is YFSETQ. CDR3 region: CASSLASFWTGSNEQFF. Written as DNA, the CDR3 is TGCGCCAGCAGCTTGGCGTCATTCTGGACAGGGAGTAATGAGCAGTTCTTC.

V and J are TRBV19 and TRBJ2-3; D perhaps matches TRBD2 (5 bases). The CDR3 covers 13 residues. Germline V CDR1 and CDR2: LNHDA, SQIVND (reference sequence). Trimming took 7 bases from V and 3 from J, leaving 11 bases between them. CDR3 DNA sequence: TGTGCCAGTAATGGAGGCGCGACAGATACGCAGTATTTT. It translates to CASNGGATDTQYF.

Here the CDR3 DNA reads TGTGCCAGCAGCTTAAGGGACACCTTTCGCCTCCACTTT. Translated, it gives CASSLRDTFRLHF. The J gene is TRBJ1-6, the V gene TRBV7-9; D might be TRBD1 (6 bases). This CDR3 spans 13 amino acids. V was pared by 2 bases and J by 15 bases, with 14 bases between. The V gene's germline CDR1 is SEHNR and CDR2 FQNEAQ (reference sequence).

This clone was picked up a small number of times. The J gene is TRBJ1-2, the V gene TRBV5-5; D ambiguous. V was trimmed by 0 bases and J by 5 bases, leaving 17 bases between them. From germline, CDR1 is SGHKS and CDR2 YYEKEE (reference sequence). CDR3 length equals 16 residues. In nucleotides, the CDR3 is TGTGCCAGCAGCTTGGGCTGGACTGGGAAACTATATGGCTACACCTTC. It codes for CASSLGWTGKLYGYTF.

This clone has only one observation. The chain has TRBV7-2 and TRBJ2-7; D gene ambiguous. Germline V CDR1 and CDR2: SGHTA, FQGNSA. The CDR3 loop spans 14 amino acids. V was shortened by 1 base and J by 5 bases, with 12 bases between the two germline ends. This CDR3 reads CASSLGAKVDEQYF. CDR3 in DNA: TGTGCCAGCAGCTTAGGGGCCAAGGTCGACGAGCAGTACTTC. Using reference TRBV7-2 and TRBJ2-7 for the parts outside the CDR3, the full variable domain is GAGVSQSPSNKVTEKGKDVELRCDPISGHTALYWYRQSLGQGLEFLIYFQGNSAPDKSGLPSDRFSAERTGGSVSTLTIQRTQQEDSAVYLCASSLGAKVDEQYFGPGTRLTVT.

This rearrangement joins TRBV11-2 to TRBJ2-7, with D unclear. The ends were cut back, 4 bases at V and 2 bases at J, with 9 bases in the middle. Germline CDR1 is SGHAT and CDR2 is FQNNGV. The CDR3 sequence is 13 residues long. Written as DNA, the CDR3 is TGTGCCAGCAGCTCACCCGCGACCTACGAGCAGTACTTC. Protein: CASSSPATYEQYF.